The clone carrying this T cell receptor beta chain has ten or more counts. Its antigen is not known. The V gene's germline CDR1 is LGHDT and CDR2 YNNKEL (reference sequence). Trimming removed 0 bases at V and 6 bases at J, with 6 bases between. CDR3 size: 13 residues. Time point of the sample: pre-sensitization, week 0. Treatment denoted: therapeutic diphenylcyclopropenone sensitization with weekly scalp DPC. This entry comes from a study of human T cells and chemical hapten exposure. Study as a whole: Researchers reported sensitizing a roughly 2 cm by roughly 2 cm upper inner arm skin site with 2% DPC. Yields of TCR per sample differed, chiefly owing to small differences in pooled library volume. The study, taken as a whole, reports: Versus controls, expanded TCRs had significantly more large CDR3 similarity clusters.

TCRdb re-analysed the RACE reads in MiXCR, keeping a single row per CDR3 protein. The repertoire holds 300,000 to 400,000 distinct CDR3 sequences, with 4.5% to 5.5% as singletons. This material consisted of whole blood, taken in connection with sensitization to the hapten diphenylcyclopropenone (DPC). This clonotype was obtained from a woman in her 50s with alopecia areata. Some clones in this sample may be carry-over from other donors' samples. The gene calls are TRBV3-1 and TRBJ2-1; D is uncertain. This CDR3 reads CASSQDAANEQFF. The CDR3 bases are TGTGCCAGCAGCCAAGATGCCGCCAATGAGCAGTTCTTC.